The 21 T cell receptor beta chains listed next were all sequenced from one sample in a study of T cell repertoires in cytomegalovirus infection. Using its own MiXCR run on the reads, TCRdb lists one record per CDR3 protein. Of more than 400,000 distinct CDR3 sequences listed, around a quarter are singletons. Sample: PBMCs. These receptors were obtained from a human donor in good health (CMV status not recorded). Some clones in this sample may be carry-over from other donors' samples.

Ten or more counts support this clonotype. The chain employs TRBV28 and TRBJ2-2; TRBD2 might be the D (5 bases). With 5 bases removed from V and 3 bases from J, the gap between germline ends came to 13 bases. The V gene's germline CDR1 is MDHEN and CDR2 SYDVKM. The CDR3 is 15 residues long. The CDR3 DNA sequence: TGTGCCAGCAGTCCGGGTCCAGCGGACACCGGGGAGCTGTTTTTT. This encodes CASSPGPADTGELFF.

This clonotype was observed a handful of times. The chain carries TRBV6-2 or TRBV6-3 and TRBJ2-7, with 9 bases aligning to TRBD2. This CDR3 spans 15 amino acids. CDR1 and CDR2 (germline): MNHEY, SVGEGT. The ends lost 6 bases at V and 0 bases at J; junction bases unmatched: 6. CDR3 sequence: CASSSAGGPSYEQYV. Here the CDR3 DNA reads TGTGCCAGCAGCTCAGCGGGAGGTCCCTCCTACGAGCAGTACGTC.

To note about this clonotype: This clone may be a read error of a much larger clone one base away. This rearrangement joins TRBV11-2 to TRBJ1-2; 7 bases are shared with TRBD1. The junction had 4 bases not matched to a gene; V was cut back by 5 bases and J by 4 bases. Germline lookup yields CDR1 SGHAT and CDR2 FQNNGV. CDR3 size: 13 residues. DNA for the CDR3: TGTGCCAGCAGCCCTGGGGACAGCTATGGCTACACCTTC. The encoded protein is CASSPGDSYGYTF.

Concerning this clonotype itself: Sequence at one end of the junction differs from germline and may be a read error. The gene calls are TRBV5-5 and TRBJ2-1; D not resolved. The CDR3 is made up of 12 amino acids. Per germline, CDR1 SGHKS and CDR2 YYEKEE (reference sequence). The CDR3 region is CANSFPANEQFF. The CDR3 DNA sequence: TGTGCCAACAGCTTTCCAGCTAATGAGCAGTTCTTC.

The gene calls are TRBV12-3 or TRBV12-4 and TRBJ1-1; D gene uncertain. The ends were cut back, 5 bases at V and 5 bases at J, with 12 bases in the middle. This CDR3 is built from 13 residues. CDR3 in DNA: TGTGCCAGCAGTATAATCCCATCGACTGAAGCTTTCTTT. This encodes CASSIIPSTEAFF.

This clonotype has a count of ten or more. V and J are TRBV12-3 or TRBV12-4 and TRBJ2-2; no reliable D call. The length of the CDR3 is 13 residues. V was pared by 6 bases and J by 1 base, with 6 bases between. The CDR3 loop is CASRDLNTGELFF. In DNA form, the CDR3 reads TGTGCCAGCAGAGATCTGAACACCGGGGAGCTGTTTTTT.

The rearrangement links TRBV24-1 to TRBJ2-5; 7 nucleotides match TRBD2. V shed 5 bases, J shed 3 bases, and the junction held 5 bases outside the gene matches. CDR3 length: 14 amino acids. Germline CDR1 is KGHDR and CDR2 is SFDVKD. The DNA for the CDR3 is TGTGCCACCAGTGGACTAGCCGCGGAAGAGACCCAGTACTTC. Protein sequence: CATSGLAAEETQYF.

This clonotype appeared a few times. This chain joins TRBV6-2 or TRBV6-3 and TRBJ1-4, with TRBD1 as a possible D gene (5 bases). This CDR3 is built from 15 residues. Germline V gene sequence: CDR1 MNHEY, CDR2 SVGEGT. Trimming took 4 bases from V and 10 from J, leaving 19 bases between them. The DNA for the CDR3 is TGTGCCAGCAGTTGGGACGGAGGAATTGCGGGAAAACTGTTTTTT. Protein sequence: CASSWDGGIAGKLFF.

The table lists this clonotype with a few counts. The V and J genes are TRBV14 and TRBJ2-5; D is tentatively TRBD1 or TRBD2 (5 bases each). Trimming cost V 6 bases and J 1 base, with 15 bases left between them. The CDR3 has 15 residues. Germline assignment: CDR1 SGHDN and CDR2 FVKESK. The CDR3 nucleotides are TGTGCCAGCAGTCACATCCGGGACGCCCAAGAGACCCAGTACTTC. It encodes CASSHIRDAQETQYF. The whole variable domain, filled in from reference TRBV14 and TRBJ2-5, reads EAGVTQFPSHSVIEKGQTVTLRCDPISGHDNLYWYRRVMGKEIKFLLHFVKESKQDESGMPNNRFLAERTGGTYSTLKVQPAELEDSGVYFCASSHIRDAQETQYFGPGTRLLVL.

This clonotype was seen more than once but under ten times. The chain carries TRBV6-2 or TRBV6-3 and TRBJ1-2; D remains ambiguous. Germline loops: CDR1 MNHEY, CDR2 SVGEGT. The CDR3 runs 13 residues. Trimming removed 7 bases from V and 7 bases from J, with 16 bases in between. The CDR3 DNA reads TGTGCCAGCACTCCCGCTAGGACCTCTGGCTACACCTTC. Translated: CASTPARTSGYTF.

This clonotype has just a few counts. V is TRBV7-9 and J is TRBJ2-5; 8 nucleotides match TRBD1. The germline gives CDR1 SEHNR, CDR2 FQNEAQ (reference sequence). V gave up 4 bases and J gave up 5 bases; unmatched junction bases: 3. This CDR3 region has 13 residues. The CDR3 here is CASSSTGDETQYF. CDR3 bases: TGTGCCAGCAGCTCGACAGGGGACGAGACCCAGTACTTC.

The J gene is TRBJ2-1, the V gene TRBV29-1; D is possibly TRBD2 (7 bases). Trimming pared 6 bases from V and 4 bases from J, leaving 16 bases between. The CDR3 spans 14 residues. Germline CDR1 and CDR2: SQVTM and ANQGSEA. Here the CDR3 DNA reads TGCAGCGTCTCTGGGGGGGCGGGGTACAATGAGCAGTTCTTC. Protein: CSVSGGAGYNEQFF.

This clonotype was detected ten times or more. This chain joins TRBV7-2 and TRBJ2-7; D gene ambiguous. Trimming took 3 bases from V and 0 from J, leaving 9 bases between them. The CDR3 extends over 14 amino acids. CDR1 SGHTA and CDR2 FQGNSA come from the germline V gene. The CDR3 loop reads CASSFGGSSYEQYV. The DNA of the CDR3 is TGTGCCAGCAGCTTTGGCGGTAGCTCCTACGAGCAGTACGTC.

This clonotype was detected a few times. The chain is built from TRBV6-1 and TRBJ2-2; D gene ambiguous. Between the trimmed V and J ends, which lost 6 bases and 1 base, there was a span of 6 bases. Germline CDR1 reads MNHNS; CDR2 reads SASEGT. The length of the CDR3 is 13 residues. CDR3 in amino acids: CASSNRNTGELFF. CDR3 coding DNA: TGTGCCAGCAGCAATAGGAACACCGGGGAGCTGTTTTTT.

This clonotype has more than one count but fewer than ten. The chain uses TRBV4-1 and TRBJ2-3, with D hard to call. This CDR3 has 16 residues. Trimming pared 1 base from V and 0 bases from J, leaving 11 bases between. Per the germline V gene, CDR1 is MGHRA and CDR2 is YSYEKL. As DNA, the CDR3 is TGCGCCAGCAGCCAAGGATGGGCGGTTAGCACAGATACGCAGTATTTT. Encoded protein: CASSQGWAVSTDTQYF.

The V and J genes are TRBV18 and TRBJ2-7; TRBD1 matches 9 bases. This CDR3 is 15 amino acids long. Germline V gene data show CDR1 as KGHSH and CDR2 as LQKENI. V was clipped by 3 bases and J by 4 bases; unmatched bases: 7. CDR3 bases: TGTGCCAGCTCACCGGCCACAGGGGGCGTATACGAGCAGTACTTC. The encoded protein is CASSPATGGVYEQYF.

V and J are TRBV29-1 and TRBJ1-4, with D unclear. V lost 0 bases, J lost 3 bases, and 8 bases lay in between. This CDR3 spans 14 amino acids. CDR1 is SQVTM and CDR2 is ANQGSEA in the germline V gene. CDR3: CSVEDPGANEKLFF. The CDR3 bases are TGCAGCGTTGAAGACCCTGGAGCTAATGAAAAACTGTTTTTT.

Many counts were recorded for this clonotype. The chain recombines TRBV7-2 with TRBJ1-6; 11 bases map to TRBD1. From germline, CDR1 is SGHTA and CDR2 FQGNSA. V was pared by 7 bases and J by 4 bases, with 6 bases of the junction left unmatched. CDR3 size: 16 residues. CDR3 sequence reads: CASKGQGALYNSPLHF. The CDR3 DNA follows: TGTGCCAGCAAAGGACAGGGGGCGTTGTATAATTCACCCCTCCACTTT.

J is TRBJ2-7 and V is TRBV7-2; a possible D gene is TRBD2 (6 bases). This CDR3 has 14 amino acids. CDR1 and CDR2 (germline): SGHTA, FQGNSA. V gave up 3 bases and J gave up 1 base, with 10 bases separating them. For the CDR3, the DNA is TGTGCCAGCAGCTTTTCTAGCGATTCCTACGAGCAGTACTTC. It encodes CASSFSSDSYEQYF. Drawing the rest from reference TRBV7-2 and TRBJ2-7, the complete variable domain is GAGVSQSPSNKVTEKGKDVELRCDPISGHTALYWYRQSLGQGLEFLIYFQGNSAPDKSGLPSDRFSAERTGGSVSTLTIQRTQQEDSAVYLCASSFSSDSYEQYFGPGTRLTVT.

The V gene is TRBV7-9, the J gene TRBJ2-1; perhaps D is TRBD1 or TRBD2 (5 bases each). The length of the CDR3 is 11 residues. Germline values: CDR1 SEHNR, CDR2 FQNEAQ (reference sequence). Trimming shortened V by 5 bases and J by 14 bases, and 13 bases separated the two germline ends. The CDR3 DNA reads TGTGCCAGCAGCCCAGGGAGTACGGAGTTCTTC. Translation gives CASSPGSTEFF.

This clonotype was observed a handful of times. The V and J genes are TRBV4-1 and TRBJ1-2; no clear D. The CDR3 extends over 14 amino acids. Trimming stripped 0 bases from V and 5 bases from J, with 10 bases between. Germline V gene lookup returns CDR1 MGHRA and CDR2 YSYEKL. The CDR3: CASSQDSNGYGYTF. The CDR3 DNA follows: TGCGCCAGCAGCCAAGATTCGAATGGATATGGCTACACCTTC.